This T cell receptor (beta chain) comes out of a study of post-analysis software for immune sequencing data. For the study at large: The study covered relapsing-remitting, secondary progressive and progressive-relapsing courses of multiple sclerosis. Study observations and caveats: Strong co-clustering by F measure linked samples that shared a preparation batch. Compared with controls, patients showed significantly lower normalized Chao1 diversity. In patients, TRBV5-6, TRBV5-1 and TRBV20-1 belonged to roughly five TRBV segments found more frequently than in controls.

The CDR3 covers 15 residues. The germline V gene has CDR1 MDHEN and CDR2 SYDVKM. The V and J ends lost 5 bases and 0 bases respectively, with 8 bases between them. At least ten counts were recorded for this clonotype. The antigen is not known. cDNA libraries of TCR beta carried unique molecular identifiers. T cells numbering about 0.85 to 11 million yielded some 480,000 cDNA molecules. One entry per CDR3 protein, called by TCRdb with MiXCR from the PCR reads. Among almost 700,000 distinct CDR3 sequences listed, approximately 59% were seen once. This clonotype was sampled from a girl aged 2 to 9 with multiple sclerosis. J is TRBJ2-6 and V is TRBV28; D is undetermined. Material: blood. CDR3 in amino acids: CASSTLVSGANVLTF. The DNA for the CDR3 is TGTGCCAGCAGTACATTGGTCTCTGGGGCCAACGTCCTGACTTTC.